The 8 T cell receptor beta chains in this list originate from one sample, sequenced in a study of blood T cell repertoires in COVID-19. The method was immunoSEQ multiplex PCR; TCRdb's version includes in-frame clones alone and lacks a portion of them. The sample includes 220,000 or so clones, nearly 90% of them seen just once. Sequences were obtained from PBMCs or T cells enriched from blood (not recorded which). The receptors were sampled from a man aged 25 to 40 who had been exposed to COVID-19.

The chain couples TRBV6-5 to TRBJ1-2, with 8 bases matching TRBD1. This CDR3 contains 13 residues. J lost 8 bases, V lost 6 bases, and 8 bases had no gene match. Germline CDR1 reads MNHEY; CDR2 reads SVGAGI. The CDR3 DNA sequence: TGTGCCAGCAGCGGACAGGGACGGTACGGCTACACCTTC. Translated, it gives CASSGQGRYGYTF.

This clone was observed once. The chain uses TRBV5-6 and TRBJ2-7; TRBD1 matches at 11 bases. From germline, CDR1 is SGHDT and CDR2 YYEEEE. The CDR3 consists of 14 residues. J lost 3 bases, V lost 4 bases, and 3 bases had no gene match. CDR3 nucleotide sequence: TGTGCCAGCAGCGCAGGGACAGGGGGCTACGAGCAGTACTTC. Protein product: CASSAGTGGYEQYF. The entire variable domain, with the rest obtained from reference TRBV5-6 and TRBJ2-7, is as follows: DAGVTQSPTHLIKTRGQQVTLRCSPKSGHDTVSWYQQALGQGPQFIFQYYEEEERQRGNFPDRFSGHQFPNYSSELNVNALLLGDSALYLCASSAGTGGYEQYFGPGTRLTVT.

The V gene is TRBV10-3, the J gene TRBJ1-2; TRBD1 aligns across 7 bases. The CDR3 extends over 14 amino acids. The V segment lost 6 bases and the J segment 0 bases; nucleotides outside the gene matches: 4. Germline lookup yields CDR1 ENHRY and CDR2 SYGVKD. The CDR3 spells CAIRLTGANYGYTF. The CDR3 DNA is TGTGCCATCAGACTAACAGGGGCTAACTATGGCTACACCTTC.

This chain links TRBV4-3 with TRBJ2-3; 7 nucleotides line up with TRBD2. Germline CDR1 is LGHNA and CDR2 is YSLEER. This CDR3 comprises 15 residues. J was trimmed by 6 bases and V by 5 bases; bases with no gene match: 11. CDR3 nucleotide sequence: TGCGCCAGCAGCATCCAGGGCGGGGGAACGGATACGCAGTATTTT. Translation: CASSIQGGGTDTQYF.

CDR3 bases: TGTGCCAGCAGTTTAAGCACAGGAGTGAATGGCTACACCTTC. Translated, it gives CASSLSTGVNGYTF. This rearrangement joins TRBV27 to TRBJ1-2, with D tentatively TRBD1 (5 bases). Germline-derived CDR1 and CDR2 are MNHEY and SMNVEV (reference sequence). CDR3 size: 14 residues. V was cut by 2 bases and J by 6 bases, with 13 bases left in between.

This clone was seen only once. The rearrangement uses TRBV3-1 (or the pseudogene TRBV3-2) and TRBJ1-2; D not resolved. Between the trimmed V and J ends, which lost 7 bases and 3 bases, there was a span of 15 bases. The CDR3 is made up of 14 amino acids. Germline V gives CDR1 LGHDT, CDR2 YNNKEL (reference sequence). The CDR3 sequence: CASTRGYGDYGYTF. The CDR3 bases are TGTGCCAGCACCCGAGGGTACGGGGACTATGGCTACACCTTC.

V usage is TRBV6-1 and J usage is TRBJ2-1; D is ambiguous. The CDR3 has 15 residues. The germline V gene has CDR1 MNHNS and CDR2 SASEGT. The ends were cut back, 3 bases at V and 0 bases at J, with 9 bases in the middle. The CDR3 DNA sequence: TGTGCCAGCAGTGAGAGCCTTAGCTCCTACAATGAGCAGTTCTTC. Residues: CASSESLSSYNEQFF.

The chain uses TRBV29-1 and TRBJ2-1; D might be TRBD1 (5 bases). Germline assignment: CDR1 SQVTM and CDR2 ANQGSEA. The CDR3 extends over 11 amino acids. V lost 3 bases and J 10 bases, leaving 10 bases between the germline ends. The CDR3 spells CSVEGPWEQFF. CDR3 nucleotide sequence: TGCAGCGTTGAGGGGCCATGGGAGCAGTTCTTC.